This T cell receptor beta chain stems from a study of blood T cell repertoires in COVID-19. In the original processing: Amplification of reference gene primers was used by the study to estimate nucleated cell counts. Data came from immunoSEQ multiplex PCR; TCRdb stores just in-frame clones and leaves some out. The DNA gave D and trimming, while V, J and clone size come from that table. The data show almost 250,000 clones, around 88% seen once. The length of the CDR3 is 17 residues. CDR1 and CDR2 from the germline V gene are SGHAT and FQNNGV. V was clipped by 2 bases and J by 3 bases; unmatched bases: 7.

The clonotype was recovered from a woman aged 25 to 39 who had recovered from COVID-19. This chain uses TRBV11-2 with TRBJ2-7; 13 nucleotides align to TRBD2. The sample comprised PBMCs or T cells enriched from blood (not recorded which). As DNA, the CDR3 is TGTGCCAGCAGCTTAAGGGGGGGGACTAGCGGGAACTACGAGCAGTACTTC. Protein: CASSLRGGTSGNYEQYF.